The rows below give T cell receptor beta chains drawn from one sample of a study of cytomegalovirus exposure and HLA in healthy donors. Some clones are missing from TCRdb's copy, which holds only in-frame ones; the method was immunoSEQ multiplex PCR. The repertoire consists of 90,000 to 95,000 clones, with 80% occurring once and the leading ten covering under 2.5%. Sequenced input: PBMCs. These receptors all come from a man aged 18 to 35 in good health and CMV-seronegative. CDR3s include the opening cysteine and the closing phenylalanine or tryptophan. Each record gives: D gene, V gene, J gene, clone size, CDR3 protein, CDR3 DNA. A D gene is named only where the DNA matches it firmly. The listing skips clone size in some rows; elsewhere it reads once, few, many or a size class.

d_gene: .; v_gene: TRBV2; j_gene: TRBJ2-7; abundance: .; CDR3aa: CASSASGDEQYF; CDR3nt: TGTGCCAGCAGTGCATCCGGGGACGAGCAGTACTTC
d_gene: .; v_gene: TRBV6-6; j_gene: TRBJ1-2; abundance: .; CDR3aa: CASSYVENGYTF; CDR3nt: TGTGCCAGCAGTTACGTGGAGAATGGCTACACCTTC
d_gene: .; v_gene: TRBV18; j_gene: TRBJ1-6; abundance: many; CDR3aa: CASSEGYNSPLHF; CDR3nt: TGTGCCAGCTCAGAGGGCTATAATTCACCCCTCCACTTT
d_gene: TRBD2; v_gene: TRBV11-2; j_gene: TRBJ2-2; abundance: .; CDR3aa: CASSFLPRGGHAGELFF; CDR3nt: TGTGCCAGCAGCTTCTTACCTCGGGGGGGCCATGCCGGGGAGCTGTTTTTT
d_gene: .; v_gene: TRBV18; j_gene: TRBJ1-1; abundance: .; CDR3aa: CASSPGGNTEAFF; CDR3nt: TGTGCCAGCTCACCGGGGGGGAACACTGAAGCTTTCTTT
d_gene: .; v_gene: TRBV6-5; j_gene: TRBJ1-1; abundance: few; CDR3aa: CASSKEIDTEAFF; CDR3nt: TGTGCCAGCAGTAAGGAGATCGACACTGAAGCTTTCTTT
d_gene: .; v_gene: TRBV10-3; j_gene: TRBJ2-1; abundance: once; CDR3aa: CAISDGFNNEQFF; CDR3nt: TGTGCCATCAGTGATGGCTTCAACAATGAGCAGTTCTTC
d_gene: .; v_gene: TRBV11-2; j_gene: TRBJ2-1; abundance: .; CDR3aa: CASSPQDEQFF; CDR3nt: TGTGCCAGCAGCCCCCAGGATGAGCAGTTCTTC
d_gene: .; v_gene: TRBV19; j_gene: TRBJ1-2; abundance: .; CDR3aa: CASTPGAGAYGYTF; CDR3nt: TGTGCCAGTACACCAGGGGCAGGGGCCTATGGCTACACCTTC
d_gene: TRBD1; v_gene: TRBV29-1; j_gene: TRBJ2-7; abundance: .; CDR3aa: CSVVWDRTSYEQYF; CDR3nt: TGCAGCGTTGTTTGGGACAGAACCTCCTACGAGCAGTACTTC
d_gene: TRBD1; v_gene: TRBV7-9; j_gene: TRBJ1-2; abundance: .; CDR3aa: CSSSPQGDYGYTF; CDR3nt: TGTTCCAGCAGCCCACAGGGGGACTATGGCTACACCTTC
d_gene: .; v_gene: TRBV5-1; j_gene: TRBJ2-7; abundance: .; CDR3aa: CASRPGASYEQYF; CDR3nt: TGCGCCAGCAGGCCAGGGGCCTCCTACGAGCAGTACTTC
d_gene: .; v_gene: TRBV25-1; j_gene: TRBJ1-4; abundance: .; CDR3aa: CASSGTNGLDEKLFF; CDR3nt: TGCGCCAGCAGTGGAACTAACGGACTCGACGAAAAACTGTTTTTT
d_gene: .; v_gene: TRBV29-1; j_gene: TRBJ1-1; abundance: .; CDR3aa: CSVALLGPEAFF; CDR3nt: TGCAGCGTTGCCCTGTTGGGGCCTGAAGCTTTCTTT
d_gene: TRBD2; v_gene: TRBV5-1; j_gene: TRBJ2-3; abundance: .; CDR3aa: CASSADLAGVTDTQYF; CDR3nt: TGCGCCAGCAGCGCGGACCTAGCGGGGGTTACAGATACGCAGTATTTT
d_gene: TRBD1; v_gene: TRBV2; j_gene: TRBJ1-1; abundance: medium-sized; CDR3aa: CASSSQGAEAFF; CDR3nt: TGTGCCAGCAGTTCACAGGGGGCTGAAGCTTTCTTT
d_gene: TRBD1; v_gene: TRBV4-2; j_gene: TRBJ1-5; abundance: .; CDR3aa: CASSPGQGERNQPQHF; CDR3nt: TGTGCCAGCAGCCCTGGACAGGGTGAACGCAATCAGCCCCAGCATTTT
d_gene: .; v_gene: TRBV5-1; j_gene: TRBJ1-3; abundance: .; CDR3aa: CASSFGGDSGNTIYF; CDR3nt: TGCGCCAGCAGCTTTGGAGGGGACTCTGGAAACACCATATATTTT
d_gene: TRBD2; v_gene: TRBV12-5; j_gene: TRBJ2-1; abundance: .; CDR3aa: CASGLGSGGARSEQFF; CDR3nt: TGTGCTAGTGGTCTAGGAAGCGGGGGGGCCCGGAGTGAGCAGTTCTTC
d_gene: .; v_gene: TRBV9; j_gene: TRBJ1-2; abundance: .; CDR3aa: CASSQPLLGQSYGYTF; CDR3nt: TGTGCCAGCAGCCAACCCCTCCTAGGACAGTCCTATGGCTACACCTTC
d_gene: .; v_gene: TRBV14; j_gene: TRBJ1-6; abundance: .; CDR3aa: CASSQAQADSPLHF; CDR3nt: TGTGCCAGCAGCCAAGCACAGGCGGATTCACCCCTCCACTTT
d_gene: TRBD2; v_gene: TRBV29-1; j_gene: TRBJ2-1; abundance: once; CDR3aa: CSVGGGASSEQFF; CDR3nt: TGCAGCGTTGGCGGGGGGGCCTCGAGCGAGCAGTTCTTC
d_gene: TRBD2; v_gene: TRBV5-1; j_gene: TRBJ2-5; abundance: .; CDR3aa: CASSLAGGGAREETQYF; CDR3nt: TGCGCCAGCAGCTTGGCTGGCGGGGGGGCTCGGGAAGAGACCCAGTACTTC
d_gene: TRBD1; v_gene: TRBV7-2; j_gene: TRBJ1-5; abundance: .; CDR3aa: CASSRGQLNQPQHF; CDR3nt: TGTGCCAGCAGCCGGGGACAGCTTAATCAGCCCCAGCATTTT
d_gene: TRBD1; v_gene: TRBV19; j_gene: TRBJ1-5; abundance: .; CDR3aa: CASTDRSNQPQHF; CDR3nt: TGTGCCAGTACGGACAGGAGCAATCAGCCCCAGCATTTT
d_gene: TRBD2; v_gene: TRBV6-5; j_gene: TRBJ2-5; abundance: .; CDR3aa: CASRSGAQETQYF; CDR3nt: TGTGCCAGCAGGAGCGGGGCCCAAGAGACCCAGTACTTC
d_gene: TRBD1; v_gene: TRBV5-1; j_gene: TRBJ1-4; abundance: .; CDR3aa: CASSQGQGSANEKLFF; CDR3nt: TGCGCCAGCAGCCAAGGACAGGGCTCGGCTAATGAAAAACTGTTTTTT
d_gene: TRBD2; v_gene: TRBV5-1; j_gene: TRBJ2-3; abundance: .; CDR3aa: CASSLGRGGSADTQYF; CDR3nt: TGCGCCAGCAGCCTGGGACGGGGGGGGAGCGCAGATACGCAGTATTTT
d_gene: TRBD1; v_gene: TRBV7-2; j_gene: TRBJ1-2; abundance: .; CDR3aa: CASSPPGTVFYYGYTF; CDR3nt: TGTGCCAGCAGCCCCCCTGGGACAGTCTTTTACTATGGCTACACCTTC
d_gene: .; v_gene: TRBV10-3; j_gene: TRBJ1-5; abundance: .; CDR3aa: CAIRTGDQPQHF; CDR3nt: TGTGCCATCAGGACAGGTGATCAGCCCCAGCATTTT
d_gene: .; v_gene: TRBV25-1; j_gene: TRBJ1-2; abundance: .; CDR3aa: CASSVGVIYGYTF; CDR3nt: TGCGCCAGCAGCGTAGGGGTAATCTATGGCTACACCTTC
d_gene: .; v_gene: TRBV19; j_gene: TRBJ1-2; abundance: .; CDR3aa: CATLPTGLPYGYTF; CDR3nt: TGTGCCACCCTGCCCACCGGGTTGCCTTATGGCTACACCTTC
d_gene: TRBD1; v_gene: TRBV4-2; j_gene: TRBJ1-2; abundance: .; CDR3aa: CASSQDWTGGYTF; CDR3nt: TGTGCCAGCAGCCAAGATTGGACAGGCGGCTACACCTTC
d_gene: TRBD1; v_gene: TRBV4-1; j_gene: TRBJ2-2; abundance: .; CDR3aa: CASSIQGTGELFF; CDR3nt: TGCGCCAGCAGCATACAGGGGACCGGGGAGCTGTTTTTT
d_gene: TRBD1; v_gene: TRBV2; j_gene: TRBJ2-7; abundance: once; CDR3aa: CASSSGTGLHSYEQYF; CDR3nt: TGTGCCAGCAGTTCCGGGACAGGGCTCCATAGCTACGAGCAGTACTTC
d_gene: .; v_gene: TRBV7-9; j_gene: TRBJ2-5; abundance: .; CDR3aa: CASRPLQTLTQETQYF; CDR3nt: TGTGCCAGCAGACCCCTTCAAACCCTCACACAAGAGACCCAGTACTTC
d_gene: TRBD1; v_gene: TRBV7-9; j_gene: TRBJ2-5; abundance: .; CDR3aa: CASSFPDRGETQYF; CDR3nt: TGTGCCAGCAGCTTTCCCGACAGGGGAGAGACCCAGTACTTC
d_gene: .; v_gene: TRBV6-6; j_gene: TRBJ2-1; abundance: .; CDR3aa: CASSSGGGNNEQFF; CDR3nt: TGTGCCAGCAGCTCGGGCGGAGGTAACAATGAGCAGTTCTTC
d_gene: .; v_gene: TRBV12-5; j_gene: TRBJ1-2; abundance: .; CDR3aa: CASGFRDGYTF; CDR3nt: TGTGCTAGTGGTTTCCGGGATGGCTACACCTTC
d_gene: TRBD1; v_gene: TRBV11-3; j_gene: TRBJ2-7; abundance: .; CDR3aa: CASSFQNRGAEQYF; CDR3nt: TGTGCCAGCAGCTTTCAGAACAGGGGGGCCGAGCAGTACTTC
d_gene: TRBD1; v_gene: TRBV19; j_gene: TRBJ1-1; abundance: .; CDR3aa: CASSTAGQGTTEAFF; CDR3nt: TGTGCCAGTAGTACCGCGGGACAGGGGACCACTGAAGCTTTCTTT
d_gene: .; v_gene: TRBV5-1; j_gene: TRBJ2-5; abundance: .; CDR3aa: CASSLAPSGDQETQYF; CDR3nt: TGCGCCAGCAGCTTGGCCCCGTCCGGAGACCAAGAGACCCAGTACTTC
d_gene: TRBD2; v_gene: TRBV5-1; j_gene: TRBJ2-5; abundance: .; CDR3aa: CASSRGGQETQYF; CDR3nt: TGCGCCAGCAGCCGGGGGGGCCAAGAGACCCAGTACTTC
d_gene: .; v_gene: TRBV19; j_gene: TRBJ1-1; abundance: once; CDR3aa: CASSPPGNTEAFF; CDR3nt: TGTGCCAGTAGTCCCCCGGGGAACACTGAAGCTTTCTTT
d_gene: .; v_gene: TRBV6-5; j_gene: TRBJ2-7; abundance: .; CDR3aa: CASRREWTVREQYF; CDR3nt: TGTGCCAGCAGACGAGAGTGGACAGTCCGAGAGCAGTACTTC
d_gene: TRBD2; v_gene: TRBV6-1; j_gene: TRBJ2-5; abundance: .; CDR3aa: CASSEAASGKETQYF; CDR3nt: TGTGCCAGCAGTGAAGCGGCTAGCGGTAAAGAGACCCAGTACTTC
d_gene: TRBD1; v_gene: TRBV18; j_gene: TRBJ2-7; abundance: .; CDR3aa: CASSPRQGRSSYEQYF; CDR3nt: TGTGCCAGCTCACCCCGACAGGGTCGGAGCTCCTACGAGCAGTACTTC
d_gene: .; v_gene: TRBV7-2; j_gene: TRBJ2-1; abundance: .; CDR3aa: CASSLDQWGGNEQFF; CDR3nt: TGTGCCAGCAGCTTAGACCAGTGGGGAGGAAATGAGCAGTTCTTC
d_gene: TRBD1; v_gene: TRBV2; j_gene: TRBJ2-7; abundance: .; CDR3aa: CASRMGQAYSGRYF; CDR3nt: TGTGCCAGCAGGATGGGACAGGCCTACTCGGGGCGGTACTTC
d_gene: .; v_gene: TRBV4-1; j_gene: TRBJ1-2; abundance: .; CDR3aa: CASSRPTGPSNYGYTF; CDR3nt: TGCGCCAGCAGCCGGCCAACAGGGCCTTCTAACTATGGCTACACCTTC